One sample yielded the 21 T cell receptor beta chains listed below, sequenced in a study of blood T cell repertoires in COVID-19. Profiled with immunoSEQ multiplex PCR; TCRdb holds only in-frame clones, not every one. The sample includes around 50,000 clones, roughly 90% of them seen just once. The specimen sequenced was peripheral blood. Source of these receptors: a human donor in a cohort sampled during active COVID-19.

The V call is TRBV18, the J call TRBJ2-7; D is perhaps TRBD1 (5 bases). This CDR3 spans 16 amino acids. Germline lookup yields CDR1 KGHSH and CDR2 LQKENI. V was trimmed by 5 bases and J by 3 bases, leaving 20 bases between them. CDR3 amino acids: CASSTTPIGHLYEQYF. DNA of the CDR3: TGTGCCAGCTCAACTACGCCGATTGGACACCTCTACGAGCAGTACTTC.

The chain recombines TRBV5-1 with TRBJ1-6, with 9 bases identical to TRBD1. The CDR3 has 16 residues. Germline trimming cut 4 bases from V and 8 bases from J; bases unmatched to any gene: 10. Germline V gene data show CDR1 as SGHRS and CDR2 as YFSETQ. The CDR3 loop reads CASSLTTGGGYSPLHF. CDR3 in DNA: TGCGCCAGCAGCCTAACAACAGGGGGCGGATATTCACCCCTCCACTTT.

This chain connects TRBV3-1 (or the pseudogene TRBV3-2) to TRBJ2-7, with a tentative D call TRBD2 (6 bases). From germline, CDR1 is LGHDT and CDR2 YNNKEL (reference sequence). The CDR3 runs to 17 residues. Trimming shortened V by 1 base and J by 7 bases, and 23 bases separated the two germline ends. The DNA of the CDR3 is TGTGCCAGCAGCCAAGTTATCGACACCGGGACTCGGCGTGAGCAGTACTTC. Translation gives CASSQVIDTGTRREQYF.

V and J are TRBV29-1 and TRBJ2-5; D gene uncertain. V gave up 4 bases and J gave up 5 bases, with 5 bases separating them. The CDR3 contains 10 residues. The germline V gene encodes CDR1 SQVTM and CDR2 ANQGSEA. CDR3 in DNA: TGCAGCGTTGCCTTGGAGACCCAGTACTTC. Translated, it gives CSVALETQYF.

The chain combines TRBV19 with TRBJ2-7; 9 bases fit TRBD1. The V and J ends lost 6 bases and 2 bases, in that order; junction bases with no gene match: 8. Germline CDR1 is LNHDA and CDR2 is SQIVND (reference sequence). The CDR3 has 15 amino acids. CDR3 nucleotides: TGTGCCAGTAGCGACTCCGGGACAGGGCCCTACGAGCAGTACTTC. Residues: CASSDSGTGPYEQYF.

The chain is built from TRBV7-8 and TRBJ2-1; 10 positions match TRBD2. Trimming cost V 1 base and J 4 bases; bases outside gene matches: 1. The CDR3 spans 15 residues. Per germline, CDR1 SGHVS and CDR2 FQNEAQ. CDR3 region: CASSLGTSGYNEQFF. CDR3 DNA sequence: TGTGCCAGCAGCTTAGGGACTAGCGGATACAATGAGCAGTTCTTC.

This clone has just a few counts. The V gene is TRBV12-5, the J gene TRBJ2-1; 7 bases are a match to TRBD2. Germline CDR1 is LGHNT and CDR2 is FRNRAP. This CDR3 spans 14 amino acids. V was pared by 1 base and J by 7 bases, with 4 bases of the junction left unmatched. Here the CDR3 DNA reads TGTGCTAGTGGTTTGGGGCTGGGGGGGAATGAGCAGTTCTTC. This sequence encodes CASGLGLGGNEQFF.

This clone was observed once. The rearrangement joins TRBV6-5 to TRBJ1-5, with TRBD1 as a possible D gene (5 bases). Germline lookup yields CDR1 MNHEY and CDR2 SVGAGI. V was clipped by 8 bases and J by 7 bases, with 21 bases between them. The CDR3 has 15 amino acids. CDR3 sequence: CASSLGGGITQPQHF. The CDR3 DNA reads TGTGCCAGCTCCCTCGGGGGGGGGATCACCCAGCCCCAGCATTTT.

CDR3 DNA: TGTGCCAGCAGTTTCGGCGGAAGTAATGAAAAACTGTTTTTT. Protein: CASSFGGSNEKLFF. The genes are TRBV28 and TRBJ1-4, with D unresolved. Looked up from germline, CDR1 is MDHEN and CDR2 is SYDVKM. Trimming shortened V by 3 bases and J by 4 bases, and 9 bases separated the two germline ends. The CDR3 extends over 14 amino acids.

The genes are TRBV11-2 and TRBJ1-1, with D tentatively TRBD1 (5 bases). Germline assignment: CDR1 SGHAT and CDR2 FQNNGV. This CDR3 has 14 amino acids. Trimming cost V 6 bases and J 1 base, with 12 bases left between them. Written as DNA, the CDR3 is TGTGCCAGCAGTCGCAACCAGGGGAACACTGAAGCTTTCTTT. Its protein is CASSRNQGNTEAFF. Full variable domain (missing parts from reference TRBV11-2 and TRBJ1-1): EAGVAQSPRYKIIEKRQSVAFWCNPISGHATLYWYQQILGQGPKLLIQFQNNGVVDDSQLPKDRFSAERLKGVDSTLKIQPAKLEDSAVYLCASSRNQGNTEAFFGQGTRLTVV.

This chain connects TRBV5-6 to TRBJ2-1, with no clear D. The germline V and J ends were trimmed by 4 bases and 5 bases, with 4 bases remaining between them. The CDR3 contains 11 residues. The germline gives CDR1 SGHDT, CDR2 YYEEEE. CDR3 in DNA: TGTGCCAGCAGCCAAAACAATGAGCAGTTCTTC. Its protein is CASSQNNEQFF.

Details on this clone: At one end the junction does not follow the germline gene, possibly because of a read error. The rearrangement joins TRBV7-7 to TRBJ2-2; D is possibly TRBD2 (6 bases). The CDR3 length is 15 residues. Germline V gives CDR1 SSHAT, CDR2 FNYEAQ (reference sequence). The CDR3 DNA sequence: TGTGCTAGCAGCTCGCGGAGGGACGGCACCGGGGAGCTGTTTTTT. It codes for CASSSRRDGTGELFF.

The CDR3 protein is CSVDRDRGNYGYTF. CDR3 sequence (DNA): TGCAGCGTTGATAGGGACAGGGGAAACTATGGCTACACCTTC. The rearrangement uses TRBV29-1 and TRBJ1-2; 10 bases fit TRBD1. The germline gives CDR1 SQVTM, CDR2 ANQGSEA. The CDR3 spans 14 residues. The V and J ends lost 3 bases and 2 bases, in that order; junction bases with no gene match: 3.

J is TRBJ2-5 and V is TRBV6-5; 8 bases agree with TRBD1. V gave up 4 bases and J gave up 4 bases; unmatched junction bases: 11. Looked up from germline, CDR1 is MNHEY and CDR2 is SVGAGI. This CDR3 has 16 residues. DNA for the CDR3: TGTGCCAGCAGTTTTCGACCGACAGGGGTGGGAGAGACCCAGTACTTC. Its protein is CASSFRPTGVGETQYF.

The chain has TRBV4-3 and TRBJ1-6, with TRBD1 identical over 7 bases. V dropped 4 bases and J dropped 6; count of bases not matched to a gene: 3. The CDR3 is 14 residues long. Germline loops: CDR1 LGHNA, CDR2 YSLEER. CDR3 DNA sequence: TGCGCCAGCAGCCGGGGACAGTCTAATTCACCCCTCCACTTT. Protein sequence: CASSRGQSNSPLHF.

This clone was recorded once. This rearrangement joins TRBV4-3 to TRBJ1-3, with 7 nucleotides matching TRBD1. Germline CDR1 and CDR2: LGHNA and YSLEER. CDR3 length: 16 residues. The V segment lost 4 bases and the J segment 3 bases; nucleotides outside the gene matches: 9. CDR3 sequence (DNA): TGCGCCAGCAGCCGCAGGGACAGCCGGGGTGGAAACACCATATATTTT. It yields the protein CASSRRDSRGGNTIYF.

The chain joins TRBV30 to TRBJ2-1, with 12 bases identical to TRBD2. The CDR3 spans 15 residues. Germline assignment: CDR1 GTSNPN and CDR2 SVGIG (reference sequence). Trimming at V came to 0 bases and at J to 9 bases, leaving 6 bases not matched to a gene. The CDR3 region has the DNA TGTGCCTGGAGTGTCCGCCGACTAGCGGGAGTTGAGCAGTTCTTC. It specifies CAWSVRRLAGVEQFF.

V usage is TRBV5-8 and J usage is TRBJ1-2, with a possible D match to TRBD1 (6 bases). V was cut by 5 bases and J by 0 bases, with 14 bases left in between. Germline assignment: CDR1 SGHTS and CDR2 YDEGEE. The CDR3 consists of 15 residues. The CDR3 is CASRIDRRANYGYTF. CDR3 coding DNA: TGTGCCAGCAGGATCGACAGGCGAGCTAACTATGGCTACACCTTC. Together with reference TRBV5-8 and TRBJ1-2, the CDR3 gives the full variable domain: EAGVTQSPTHLIKTRGQQATLRCSPISGHTSVYWYQQALGLGLQFLLWYDEGEERNRGNFPPRFSGRQFPNYSSELNVNALELEDSALYLCASRIDRRANYGYTFGSGTRLTVV.

The chain recombines TRBV6-2 or TRBV6-3 with TRBJ2-3; TRBD2 matches 9 bases. The CDR3 spans 15 residues. J lost 6 bases, V lost 4 bases, and 8 bases had no gene match. Germline CDR1 MNHEY, CDR2 SVGEGT. This chain's CDR3 is CASSSGLAGVDTQYF. CDR3 in DNA: TGTGCCAGCAGTTCGGGACTAGCCGGGGTCGATACGCAGTATTTT.

This clone was observed a single time. V and J are TRBV7-2 and TRBJ2-6, with 7 bases aligning to TRBD2. The ends lost 5 bases at V and 0 bases at J; junction bases unmatched: 13. This CDR3 spans 19 amino acids. Germline V gene sequence: CDR1 SGHTA, CDR2 FQGNSA. The CDR3 bases are TGTGCCAGCAGCCGGTCGGGGAGGGCTTTTCTCTCTGGGGCCAACGTCCTGACTTTC. Translating gives CASSRSGRAFLSGANVLTF.

The rearrangement links TRBV27 to TRBJ1-2; 9 bases are shared with TRBD1. V was pared by 8 bases and J by 6 bases, with 1 base of the junction left unmatched. The CDR3 extends over 11 amino acids. Germline assignment: CDR1 MNHEY and CDR2 SMNVEV (reference sequence). The CDR3 region has the DNA TGTGCCAGCCGGGACAGGGATGGCTACACCTTC. Translation gives CASRDRDGYTF.